Listed below are T cell receptor beta chains from one sample, sequenced in a study of CD8+ T cells in alopecia areata. Only in-frame clones appear in the TCRdb table, and some are missing; sequencing was by immunoSEQ multiplex PCR. The sample includes 110,000 to 150,000 clones, around 86% seen only once; the top ten take 13%. Sample: CD8+ T cells sorted from blood, taken at week 4, from a patient treated with tofacitinib. The receptors shown here come from a human donor with alopecia areata. Each CDR3 is given with its conserved first and last residue.

V gene,J gene,CDR3 protein
TRBV27,TRBJ2-7,CASSLSRGSEQYF
TRBV19,TRBJ2-6,CASSGMVLTYSGANVLTF
TRBV5-5,TRBJ1-1,CASSWTGGNTEAFF
TRBV30,TRBJ1-5,CAWSGGGQPQHF
TRBV9,TRBJ2-3,CASSGTRDTQYF
TRBV5-1,TRBJ2-7,CASSLNSGQGSYEQYF
TRBV19,TRBJ2-6,CASTYGANVLTF
TRBV7-9,TRBJ2-5,CASSFEELETQYF
TRBV5-1,TRBJ2-7,CASSQGGSYEQYF
TRBV12-5,TRBJ2-1,CASGSTGQGNNEQFF
TRBV27,TRBJ2-7,CASSLSRAYEQYF
TRBV7-2,TRBJ2-1,CASSLGALAGGNEQFF
TRBV6-4,TRBJ2-3,CASSPTRHGTDTQYF
TRBV14,TRBJ2-1,CASSLLGQGNEQFF
TRBV4-2,TRBJ2-7,CASSQGGTSIIPEQYF
TRBV6-5,TRBJ1-5,CASIPTGDNQPQHF
TRBV30,TRBJ2-7,CAWSVGGSYSYEQYF
TRBV30,TRBJ2-7,CAWNRGTYEQYF
TRBV9,TRBJ2-3,CASSASDRPSTDTQYF
TRBV16,TRBJ1-1,CASSGIVSEAFF
TRBV30,TRBJ2-7,CAWSVLVDEQYF
TRBV10-3,TRBJ2-7,CAISDTRSYEQYF
TRBV5-6,TRBJ2-7,CASSKNQGSEQYF
TRBV15,TRBJ1-1,CATSRTPGRWAEAFF
TRBV29-1,TRBJ1-1,CSVDISDFRIRNTEAFF
TRBV5-1,TRBJ2-7,CASSPLGGDEQYF